This passage covers 28 T cell receptor beta chains from one sample sequenced in a study of T cells in Graves' hyperthyroidism and ophthalmopathy (dated by TCRdb to between 2018 and 2021). The method behind the library was multiplex PCR. The instrument given in TCRdb is Illumina HiSeq 2000. Amplification of TCR beta CDR3 regions was carried out from RNA transcripts. The TCR CDR3 was subjected to a first round of RT-PCR using the HTBI primer set and the Qiagen OneStep RT-PCR kit. The raw public reads went through TCRdb reprocessing: fastp at Q25, MiXCR clone calling, in-frame beta chains kept. All rows with the same CDR3 protein become a single entry with the most common DNA and genes. The table for this sample lists approximately 40,000 distinct CDR3 sequences; about 47% of them were counted only once. The leading ten clones occupy 15% to 20% of the sample. Sequencing was carried out using blood. Receptors were obtained from a man between 40 and 49 years old with Graves' ophthalmopathy.

The chain uses TRBV7-8 and TRBJ2-7, with 10 bases aligning to TRBD1. This CDR3 contains 17 residues. Losses at the gene ends were 4 bases for V and 5 bases for J; bases not matched to a gene: 14. Germline values: CDR1 SGHVS, CDR2 FQNEAQ. CDR3 bases: TGTGCCAGCAGCTCCCAACGCCCGGGACAGGGGAGGAACGAGCAGTACTTC. Amino acids: CASSSQRPGQGRNEQYF.

In this sample, this clonotype turned up many times. This chain uses TRBV19 with TRBJ1-5, with D maybe TRBD1 (5 bases). The V end lost 4 bases, the J end lost 5 bases, and 12 bases lay between the germline ends. Germline-derived CDR1 and CDR2 are LNHDA and SQIVND (reference sequence). The length of the CDR3 is 14 residues. CDR3 sequence: CASSTGTADQPQHF. The CDR3 coding sequence is TGTGCCAGTAGTACCGGGACGGCCGATCAGCCCCAGCATTTT.

As for this clonotype: At one boundary the junction diverges from the germline segment, which might be a read error. The chain is built from TRBV7-3 and TRBJ2-7; 11 positions match TRBD2. Germline loops: CDR1 SGHTA, CDR2 FQGTGA. This CDR3 spans 15 amino acids. CDR3 sequence: CASRPSLAGEYGQYF. CDR3 DNA: TGTGCCAGCAGACCATCACTAGCGGGAGAGTACGGGCAGTACTTC.

This clonotype is a singleton in its sample. The CDR3 end shows no conserved phenylalanine or tryptophan, and so a read error is likely. Because the CDR3's place on the DNA is in doubt, the DNA is left out and the CDR3 is given as listed by TCRdb. The chain employs TRBV15 and TRBJ1-6. From its first to its last residue, the CDR3 has 8 amino acids. Germline V lookup: CDR1 LNHNV, CDR2 YYDKDF (reference sequence). CDR3 region: CATSRPTS.

CDR3 sequence reads: CATSEARVCSSYNEQFF. The CDR3 DNA reads TGTGCCACCAGTGAGGCTAGGGTGTGCAGCTCCTACAATGAGCAGTTCTTC. J is TRBJ2-1 and V is TRBV24-1; D is ambiguous. Germline CDR1 and CDR2: KGHDR and SFDVKD. The CDR3 runs 17 residues. Trimming left V 4 bases short and J 0 bases short, with 15 bases between.

This clonotype came up many times. In DNA, the CDR3 is TGTGCCAGCAGCTTGGGGATAACGAACACTGAAGCTTTCTTT. Translated: CASSLGITNTEAFF. This chain joins TRBV7-3 and TRBJ1-1; no definite D call. CDR3 length equals 14 residues. The ends were cut back, 3 bases at V and 1 base at J, with 9 bases in the middle. In germline, CDR1 is SGHTA, CDR2 FQGTGA.

This clonotype was detected ten times or more. The chain is built from TRBV19 and TRBJ2-5, with unresolved D. The CDR3 is made up of 13 amino acids. Trimming left V 5 bases short and J 5 bases short, with 12 bases between. The germline CDR1 and CDR2 sequences are LNHDA and SQIVND (reference sequence). The CDR3 sequence is CASSARRWETQYF. DNA of the CDR3: TGTGCCAGTAGTGCCCGCCGGTGGGAGACCCAGTACTTC.

The chain joins TRBV5-1 to TRBJ2-5, with D perhaps TRBD1 (5 bases). Per the germline V gene, CDR1 is SGHRS and CDR2 is YFSETQ. Trimming removed 0 bases at V and 5 bases at J, with 14 bases between. CDR3 size: 15 residues. In DNA, the CDR3 is TGCGCCAGCAGCTTGGAAGGCCAGGGCAATGAGACCCAGTACTTC. It encodes CASSLEGQGNETQYF.

Many counts were recorded for this clonotype. The CDR3 DNA is TGTGCCAGCAGTACCACCCAAGGGGGTCGCGAGCAGTACTTC. Translated, it gives CASSTTQGGREQYF. The chain uses TRBV6-6 and TRBJ2-7; TRBD1 is a possible D gene (6 bases). The CDR3 is 14 amino acids. The germline V gene has CDR1 MNHNY and CDR2 SVGAGI (reference sequence). Trimming cost V 5 bases and J 6 bases, with 17 bases left between them.

Of note for this clonotype: The junction shows a germline mismatch at one end, possibly a read error. The CDR3 here is CATGRSGKPQCF. The CDR3 coding sequence is TGTGCCACAGGGAGGAGTGGGAAGCCCCAGTGCTTC. The V call is TRBV6-5, the J call TRBJ2-5; D may be TRBD2 (6 bases). Germline CDR1 MNHEY, CDR2 SVGAGI. The CDR3 runs 12 residues.

This clonotype was detected once. At one end the junction does not follow the germline gene, possibly because of a read error. V usage is TRBV7-7 and J usage is TRBJ2-5; no firm D call. The CDR3 has 14 amino acids. Per the germline V gene, CDR1 is SSHAT and CDR2 is FNYEAQ (reference sequence). The CDR3 DNA sequence: TGTGCTAGCAGCCCCGACATGCACCAAGAGACCCAGTACTTC. It specifies CASSPDMHQETQYF.

The gene calls are TRBV6-5 and TRBJ2-1, with a possible D match to TRBD1 (5 bases). Germline lookup yields CDR1 MNHEY and CDR2 SVGAGI. The V gene lost 9 bases and the J gene lost 6 bases, with 15 bases spanning the gap. The CDR3 extends over 13 amino acids. The CDR3 DNA is TGTGCCAGTCTTCAGCAGGGTTGCAATGAGCAGTTCTTC. Amino acid sequence: CASLQQGCNEQFF.

Of note for this clonotype: The CDR3 ends on some other residue instead of the conserved phenylalanine or tryptophan, so this is likely a read error. As DNA, the CDR3 is TGTGCCAGCAGCGTAGCGGGTCAGAGCACTGAAGCTTTCTTG. It codes for CASSVAGQSTEAFL. The chain carries TRBV9 and TRBJ1-1, with D unresolved. The germline gives CDR1 SGDLS, CDR2 YYNGEE. V was shortened by 0 bases and J by 4 bases, with 10 bases between the two germline ends. This CDR3 has 14 residues.

This clonotype occurred many times. The chain has TRBV6-2 or TRBV6-3 and TRBJ1-1, with a weak D call TRBD1 (5 bases). Germline CDR1 reads MNHEY; CDR2 reads SVGEGT. V was trimmed by 2 bases and J by 6 bases, leaving 13 bases between them. The CDR3 spans 14 residues. The CDR3 spells CASSYRGKMAEAFF. CDR3 bases: TGTGCCAGCAGTTACCGGGGGAAAATGGCTGAAGCTTTCTTT.

The V call is TRBV7-9, the J call TRBJ1-3; 7 nucleotides match TRBD1. Germline values: CDR1 SEHNR, CDR2 FQNEAQ (reference sequence). The CDR3 covers 15 residues. V dropped 6 bases and J dropped 4; count of bases not matched to a gene: 9. The CDR3 sequence is CASSPGGLYGNTIYF. CDR3 bases: TGTGCCAGCAGTCCAGGGGGGCTTTACGGAAACACCATATATTTT.

The chain couples TRBV29-1 to TRBJ1-4, with D unclear. The ends were cut back, 2 bases at V and 8 bases at J, with 12 bases in the middle. The CDR3 has 13 amino acids. Per germline, CDR1 SQVTM and CDR2 ANQGSEA. The CDR3 nucleotides are TGCAGCGTTGAATTTGCCCCCGAAGAAAAACTGTTTTTT. Translating it yields CSVEFAPEEKLFF.

On this clonotype: The limits of the CDR3 on the DNA are not certain, so only TCRdb's listed CDR3 is given. The CDR3 loop is CAIRLTPYSNQPQHFGDGTRAFF. The chain recombines TRBV10-3 with TRBJ1-1. Germline V CDR1 and CDR2: ENHRY, SYGVKD. From its first to its last residue, the CDR3 has 23 amino acids.

J is TRBJ1-3 and V is TRBV20-1; the D gene is possibly TRBD1 (6 bases). The CDR3 runs to 14 residues. Germline V gene lookup returns CDR1 DFQATT and CDR2 SNEGSKA (reference sequence). V lost 6 bases, J lost 2 bases, and 14 bases lay in between. The CDR3 is CSAGRTAAGNTIYF. CDR3 nucleotide sequence: TGCAGTGCCGGCAGGACAGCAGCTGGAAACACCATATATTTT.

Many counts were recorded for this clonotype. The rearrangement joins TRBV7-9 to TRBJ2-5; tentatively, D is TRBD2 (7 bases). CDR1 and CDR2 from the germline V gene are SEHNR and FQNEAQ (reference sequence). V lost 5 bases and J lost 2, with 15 bases in between. The CDR3 loop spans 15 amino acids. The CDR3 sequence is CASSARGAGQETQYF. The CDR3 region has the DNA TGTGCCAGCAGCGCCCGGGGGGCGGGGCAAGAGACCCAGTACTTC.

This clonotype was detected many times. The chain combines TRBV5-8 with TRBJ2-7, with 7 bases lining up with TRBD1. V dropped 4 bases and J dropped 2; count of bases not matched to a gene: 9. CDR1 and CDR2 (germline): SGHTS, YDEGEE. The CDR3 consists of 15 residues. The CDR3, as DNA: TGTGCCAGCAGCGAGGGGACAGAGAAAACCTACGAGCAGTACTTC. Its translation: CASSEGTEKTYEQYF.

This chain connects TRBV5-6 to TRBJ2-6; D not certain. Germline CDR1 is SGHDT and CDR2 is YYEEEE. The CDR3 covers 13 residues. V lost 6 bases, J lost 4 bases, and 8 bases lay in between. In nucleotides, the CDR3 is TGTGCCAGCACCACGGCGGGGGCCAACGTCCTGACTTTC. The encoded protein is CASTTAGANVLTF.

This rearrangement joins TRBV7-2 to TRBJ2-3; perhaps TRBD1 as D (6 bases). Germline V lookup: CDR1 SGHTA, CDR2 FQGNSA. The ends were cut back, 1 base at V and 13 bases at J, with 9 bases in the middle. The CDR3 totals 11 residues. CDR3 sequence (DNA): TGTGCCAGCAGCTTAGAGCACAGGGAGTATTTT. This codes for CASSLEHREYF. The whole variable domain, remainder taken from reference TRBV7-2 and TRBJ2-3, is GAGVSQSPSNKVTEKGKDVELRCDPISGHTALYWYRQSLGQGLEFLIYFQGNSAPDKSGLPSDRFSAERTGGSVSTLTIQRTQQEDSAVYLCASSLEHREYFGPGTRLTVL.

This clonotype was found many times. The rearrangement links TRBV9 to TRBJ1-2; unclear D gene. With 4 bases removed from V and 4 bases from J, the gap between germline ends came to 17 bases. This CDR3 spans 15 amino acids. Looked up from germline, CDR1 is SGDLS and CDR2 is YYNGEE. The CDR3 bases are TGTGCCAGCAGCCCCATGGTGGTAGGATCCTATGGCTACACCTTC. Amino acid sequence: CASSPMVVGSYGYTF.

The genes are TRBV7-9 and TRBJ1-5; TRBD1 aligns across 7 bases. CDR3 length: 14 residues. Germline V gives CDR1 SEHNR, CDR2 FQNEAQ (reference sequence). V shed 5 bases, J shed 5 bases, and the junction held 6 bases outside the gene matches. The CDR3 sequence is CASSARQGDQPQHF. The CDR3, as DNA: TGTGCCAGCAGCGCCCGACAGGGTGATCAGCCCCAGCATTTT.

The chain employs TRBV7-3 and TRBJ2-7, with a weak D call TRBD2 (6 bases). The CDR3 consists of 17 residues. Between the trimmed V and J ends, which lost 5 bases and 3 bases, there was a span of 23 bases. CDR1 and CDR2 from the germline V gene are SGHTA and FQGTGA. CDR3 protein: CASSQVDLGLALYEQYF. CDR3 nucleotide sequence: TGTGCCAGCAGCCAAGTTGATCTCGGGCTAGCGCTCTACGAGCAGTACTTC.

This rearrangement joins TRBV6-6 to TRBJ2-1; 11 bases align to TRBD2. Germline CDR1 and CDR2: MNHNY and SVGAGI (reference sequence). This CDR3 is built from 21 residues. The V and J ends lost 0 bases and 0 bases, in that order; junction bases with no gene match: 13. The CDR3 protein is CASSYSMTSGTFPSSYNEQFF. In DNA form, the CDR3 reads TGTGCCAGCAGTTACTCGATGACTAGCGGGACGTTTCCCAGCTCCTACAATGAGCAGTTCTTC.

This clonotype showed up many times. DNA for the CDR3: TGCAGCGTTGAAGATGGGGAGCGACTAGTATCAGGGACCCAGTACTTC. Residues: CSVEDGERLVSGTQYF. The chain links TRBV29-1 to TRBJ2-5; D is possibly TRBD2 (6 bases). Trimming cost V 0 bases and J 7 bases, with 21 bases left between them. Germline CDR1 is SQVTM and CDR2 is ANQGSEA. The CDR3 sequence is 16 residues long.

By share, this clonotype ranks as medium-sized (0.01 to 0.1%). This sequence joins TRBV7-2 and TRBJ1-5, with D perhaps matching TRBD1 (5 bases). The CDR3 extends over 14 amino acids. V shed 4 bases and J shed 7 bases, with 14 bases lying between them. Germline V CDR1 and CDR2: SGHTA, FQGNSA. The CDR3 region is CASSSTGEYQPQHF. DNA for the CDR3: TGTGCCAGCAGCTCCACAGGCGAGTACCAGCCCCAGCATTTT.